This TCR beta chain appears in the sequencing data of a study of monozygotic twins with inflammatory bowel disease. Overall study findings and caveats: Fewer shared clonotypes with others were found in IBD patients than in healthy twins, especially with disease activity. Subtypes among T cells remained indistinguishable.

Eight separate reactions per sample served to make cDNA. Amplification used two nested PCRs: roughly 16 cycles, then approximately 10 cycles, on TCRalpha/TCRbeta cDNA. TCRdb reprocessed the 5' RACE reads; each CDR3 protein has one entry and no DNA is given. This table lists 110,000 to 150,000 distinct CDR3 sequences. This CDR3 region has 15 residues. Remarks on this clonotype: Its antigen is undetermined.

The chain has TRBV12-3 or TRBV12-4 and TRBJ1-2. The sample consisted of blood. The TCR sequence derives from a human donor with ulcerative colitis or Crohn's disease, or a healthy co-twin of an affected twin (not recorded which). The chain's CDR3 is CASSQSTKDPFGYTF.